One sample yielded the 15 T cell receptor beta chains listed below, sequenced in a study of blood T cell repertoires in COVID-19. Data came from immunoSEQ multiplex PCR; TCRdb stores just in-frame clones and leaves some out. The sample shows some 100,000 clones, approximately 91% of them seen only once. The sequencing sample was made of peripheral blood. These receptors came from an older woman with acute or convalescent COVID-19.

The sample holds one count of this clone. The V gene is TRBV19, the J gene TRBJ1-2, with 8 bases identical to TRBD1. Germline V CDR1 and CDR2: LNHDA, SQIVND (reference sequence). The CDR3 sequence is 17 residues long. Trimming removed 4 bases from V and 4 bases from J; junction bases left unmatched: 14. Here the CDR3 DNA reads TGTGCCAGTAGTACTCCGGACAGGGCGAAGGGGATCTATGGCTACACCTTC. Its translation: CASSTPDRAKGIYGYTF. Drawing the rest from reference TRBV19 and TRBJ1-2, the complete variable domain is DGGITQSPKYLFRKEGQNVTLSCEQNLNHDAMYWYRQDPGQGLRLIYYSQIVNDFQKGDIAEGYSVSREKKESFPLTVTSAQKNPTAFYLCASSTPDRAKGIYGYTFGSGTRLTVV.

The rearrangement links TRBV15 to TRBJ2-2; tentatively, D is TRBD1 (6 bases). The CDR3 has 14 amino acids. Between the trimmed V and J ends, which lost 3 bases and 5 bases, there was a span of 10 bases. The germline CDR1 and CDR2 sequences are LNHNV and YYDKDF (reference sequence). CDR3 nucleotides: TGTGCCACCAGCAGGACAGGCGGGACCGGGGAGCTGTTTTTT. This translates into CATSRTGGTGELFF.

The J gene is TRBJ2-7, the V gene TRBV30; maybe TRBD2 (5 bases). V gave up 1 base and J gave up 7 bases, with 14 bases separating them. The V gene's germline CDR1 is GTSNPN and CDR2 SVGIG (reference sequence). This CDR3 has 13 residues. CDR3 loop: CAWSGASPGEQYF. DNA of the CDR3: TGTGCCTGGAGTGGTGCTAGCCCGGGTGAGCAGTACTTC. Full variable domain (outside the CDR3, taken from reference TRBV30 and TRBJ2-7): SQTIHQWPATLVQPVGSPLSLECTVEGTSNPNLYWYRQAAGRGLQLLFYSVGIGQISSEVPQNLSASRPQDRQFILSSKKLLLSDSGFYLCAWSGASPGEQYFGPGTRLTVT.

The V and J genes are TRBV9 and TRBJ1-1; D remains unclear. Germline V gene data show CDR1 as SGDLS and CDR2 as YYNGEE. The CDR3 extends over 14 amino acids. The ends were cut back, 3 bases at V and 1 base at J, with 10 bases in the middle. The chain's CDR3 is CASSAHLENTEAFF. The DNA for the CDR3 is TGTGCCAGCAGCGCCCACCTAGAGAACACTGAAGCTTTCTTT. Using reference TRBV9 and TRBJ1-1 for the parts outside the CDR3, the full variable domain is DSGVTQTPKHLITATGQRVTLRCSPRSGDLSVYWYQQSLDQGLQFLIQYYNGEERAKGNILERFSAQQFPDLHSELNLSSLELGDSALYFCASSAHLENTEAFFGQGTRLTVV.

The genes are TRBV2 and TRBJ2-7, with TRBD2 matching over 10 bases. CDR1 is SNHLY and CDR2 is FYNNEI in the germline V gene. Trimming took 7 bases from V and 6 from J; bases not matched to a gene: 3. The CDR3 length is 12 residues. CDR3 DNA sequence: TGTGCCAGCATAATAGCGGGAGGCGAGCAGTACTTC. This gives the protein CASIIAGGEQYF.

The chain links TRBV2 to TRBJ2-5; 14 nucleotides match TRBD2. CDR1 and CDR2 (germline): SNHLY, FYNNEI. The V and J ends lost 6 bases and 2 bases, in that order; junction bases with no gene match: 2. CDR3 length: 15 amino acids. The CDR3 protein is CASSGTSGGQETQYF. In DNA form, the CDR3 reads TGTGCCAGCAGCGGGACTAGCGGGGGTCAAGAGACCCAGTACTTC.

The V call is TRBV19, the J call TRBJ1-5; D remains ambiguous. Trimming pared 7 bases from V and 4 bases from J, leaving 8 bases between. Germline CDR1 LNHDA, CDR2 SQIVND (reference sequence). CDR3 length: 12 residues. The CDR3 DNA sequence: TGTGCCAGTACTAAACCAAATCAGCCCCAGCATTTT. Translated: CASTKPNQPQHF.

A few counts support this clone. The chain is built from TRBV15 and TRBJ1-2, with a tentative D call TRBD1 (5 bases). Trimming removed 4 bases at V and 4 bases at J, with 7 bases between. The germline V gene has CDR1 LNHNV and CDR2 YYDKDF (reference sequence). This CDR3 has 12 amino acids. The CDR3 DNA reads as TGTGCCACCAGCAACACAGGCTATGGCTACACCTTC. Translated: CATSNTGYGYTF.

This sequence joins TRBV6-5 and TRBJ2-3; 7 positions agree with TRBD2. The V gene end was trimmed by 6 bases and the J gene end by 6 bases; junction bases not matched to a gene: 9. The CDR3 is 14 residues long. Germline loops: CDR1 MNHEY, CDR2 SVGAGI. This CDR3 reads CASRRGSGGDTQYF. The CDR3 DNA is TGTGCCAGCAGACGCGGGAGCGGTGGCGATACGCAGTATTTT.

The chain recombines TRBV7-9 with TRBJ1-1; TRBD1 agrees at 7 bases. This CDR3 is built from 15 residues. The ends lost 5 bases at V and 0 bases at J; junction bases unmatched: 6. Germline V CDR1 and CDR2: SEHNR, FQNEAQ (reference sequence). CDR3 nucleotides: TGTGCCAGCAGCCCTACGACAGGGATGAACACTGAAGCTTTCTTT. Translation: CASSPTTGMNTEAFF.

The chain joins TRBV5-1 to TRBJ2-1; 10 bases are a match to TRBD2. Per germline, CDR1 SGHRS and CDR2 YFSETQ. V dropped 8 bases and J dropped 1; count of bases not matched to a gene: 6. The CDR3 has 15 amino acids. This CDR3 is CASKLAGGSYNEQFF. CDR3 DNA: TGCGCCAGTAAATTAGCGGGAGGATCCTACAATGAGCAGTTCTTC.

The chain employs TRBV20-1 and TRBJ1-5; 7 bases agree with TRBD1. The junction had 8 bases not matched to a gene; V was cut back by 3 bases and J by 0 bases. The CDR3 length is 16 residues. Germline assignment: CDR1 DFQATT and CDR2 SNEGSKA (reference sequence). CDR3: CSASPRGSYSNQPQHF. CDR3 coding DNA: TGCAGTGCTAGTCCCAGGGGGTCCTATAGCAATCAGCCCCAGCATTTT.

The rearrangement joins TRBV2 to TRBJ1-4, with D unresolved. Germline values: CDR1 SNHLY, CDR2 FYNNEI. The CDR3 contains 14 residues. V was shortened by 5 bases and J by 3 bases, with 10 bases between the two germline ends. The CDR3 DNA is TGTGCCAGCAGTACTAGACAAGCTAATGAAAAACTGTTTTTT. It encodes CASSTRQANEKLFF.

The CDR3 sequence is CASSQDWGSGLEQFF. DNA of the CDR3: TGTGCCAGCAGCCAAGACTGGGGTAGCGGCCTTGAGCAGTTCTTC. The chain recombines TRBV3-1 (or the pseudogene TRBV3-2) with TRBJ2-1; possibly TRBD2 for D (6 bases). Trimming took 0 bases from V and 9 from J, leaving 15 bases between them. Germline V gives CDR1 LGHDT, CDR2 YNNKEL (reference sequence). The CDR3 has 15 amino acids.

As DNA, the CDR3 is TGCAGCGTTCATGACAGGGGTTACGAAAAACTGTTTTTT. Translation gives CSVHDRGYEKLFF. This chain connects TRBV29-1 to TRBJ1-4; 8 positions match TRBD1. The V segment lost 5 bases and the J segment 8 bases; nucleotides outside the gene matches: 7. The CDR3 spans 13 residues. In germline, CDR1 is SQVTM, CDR2 ANQGSEA.